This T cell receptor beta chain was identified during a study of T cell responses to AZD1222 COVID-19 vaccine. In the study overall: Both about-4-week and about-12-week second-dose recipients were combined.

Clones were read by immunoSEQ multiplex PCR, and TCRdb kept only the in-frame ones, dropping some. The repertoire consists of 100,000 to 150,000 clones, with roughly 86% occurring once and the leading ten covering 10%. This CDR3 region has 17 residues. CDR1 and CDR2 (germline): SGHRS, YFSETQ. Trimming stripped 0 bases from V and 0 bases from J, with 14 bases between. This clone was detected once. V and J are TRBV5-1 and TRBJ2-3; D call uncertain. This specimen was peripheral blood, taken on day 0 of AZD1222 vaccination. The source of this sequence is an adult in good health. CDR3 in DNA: TGCGCCAGCAGCTTGGGGTCCAATCGTCATAGCACAGATACGCAGTATTTT. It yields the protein CASSLGSNRHSTDTQYF. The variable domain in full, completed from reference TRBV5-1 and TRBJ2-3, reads KAGVTQTPRYLIKTRGQQVTLSCSPISGHRSVSWYQQTPGQGLQFLFEYFSETQRNKGNFPGRFSGRQFSNSRSEMNVSTLELGDSALYLCASSLGSNRHSTDTQYFGPGTRLTVL.